This T cell receptor beta chain emerged from a study of CD8 T cells in cerebrospinal fluid in Alzheimer's disease. About the study: Clonal expansion of CSF T cells was measured with plate-based and droplet-based single-cell sequencing.

Study-wide findings and caveats: Expanded clones of at least 3% were commoner in Alzheimer's patients than healthy subjects. Finding EBV-specific TCRs in cerebrospinal fluid does not show EBV causes Alzheimer's disease. In mild cognitive impairment or Alzheimer's disease, the biggest CSF clone made up more TCRs than in controls.

This clonotype registers large (0.1 to 1%) by frequency. Its antigen is unknown. TCRdb reprocessed the 10x single-cell sequencing reads; each CDR3 protein has one entry and no DNA is given. In total, the table holds about 820 distinct CDR3 sequences. CDR3 length equals 16 residues. The germline V gene encodes CDR1 SGHRS and CDR2 YFSETQ. Sequences were obtained from cerebrospinal fluid. The origin of this receptor is a human donor with Parkinson's disease. The chain uses TRBV5-1 and TRBJ2-3; TCRdb lists TRBD1, though no DNA is available to test this call. The CDR3 is CASSLGGGGPTDTQYF.